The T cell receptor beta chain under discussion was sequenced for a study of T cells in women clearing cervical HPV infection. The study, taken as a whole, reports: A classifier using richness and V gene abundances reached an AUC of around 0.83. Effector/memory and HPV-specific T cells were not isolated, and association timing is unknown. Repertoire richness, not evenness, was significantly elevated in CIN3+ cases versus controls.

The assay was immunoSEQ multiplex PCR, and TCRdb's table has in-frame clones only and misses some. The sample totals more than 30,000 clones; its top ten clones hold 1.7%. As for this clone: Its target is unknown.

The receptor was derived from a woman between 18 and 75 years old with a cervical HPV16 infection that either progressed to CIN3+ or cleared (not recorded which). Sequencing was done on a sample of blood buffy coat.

CDR3 sequence reads: CSARVSGRYEQYF. The CDR3 DNA, read in part, is TGCAGTGCTAGAGTGTCGGGGAGGTACGAG. V and J are TRBV20-1 and TRBJ2-7, with TRBD2 as a possible D gene (6 bases). The observed sequence ends 3 residues before the CDR3 terminus, with the missing tail filled in from the germline J gene. Trimming pared 1 base from V and 4 bases from J, leaving 11 bases between. The CDR3 has 13 residues. Germline V lookup: CDR1 DFQATT, CDR2 SNEGSKA (reference sequence).